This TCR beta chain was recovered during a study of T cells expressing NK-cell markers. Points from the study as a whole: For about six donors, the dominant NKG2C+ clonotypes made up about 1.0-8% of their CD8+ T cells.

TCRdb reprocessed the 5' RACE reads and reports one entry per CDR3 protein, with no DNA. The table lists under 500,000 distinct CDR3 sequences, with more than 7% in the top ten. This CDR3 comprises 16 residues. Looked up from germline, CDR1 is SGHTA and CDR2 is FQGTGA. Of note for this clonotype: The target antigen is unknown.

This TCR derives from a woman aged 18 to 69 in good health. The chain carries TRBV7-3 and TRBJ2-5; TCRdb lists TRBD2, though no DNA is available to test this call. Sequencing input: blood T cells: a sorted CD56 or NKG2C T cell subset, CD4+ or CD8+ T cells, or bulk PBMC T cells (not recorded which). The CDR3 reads CASSPVPGTSWETQYF. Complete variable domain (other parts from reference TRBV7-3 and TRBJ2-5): GAGVSQTPSNKVTEKGKYVELRCDPISGHTALYWYRQSLGQGPEFLIYFQGTGAADDSGLPNDRFFAVRPEGSVSTLKIQRTERGDSAVYLCASSPVPGTSWETQYFGPGTRLLVL.